The clone carrying this T cell receptor beta chain was observed a single time. What it binds is unknown. A read error may be the cause here, since a much bigger clone is one base away. TCR beta CDR3 regions were amplified from RNA. First-round RT-PCR with HTBI primers amplified the TCR CDR3 region. TCRdb reprocessed the multiplex PCR reads with MiXCR, giving one entry per CDR3 protein. This table has over 350,000 distinct CDR3 sequences, less than 20% appearing once. This entry belongs to a study of T cells in Graves' hyperthyroidism and ophthalmopathy. In the study overall: Peripheral blood sampling occurred at initial diagnosis, before any treatment. Findings and limits, study-wide: Clonotypes that were expanded in thyroid above 0.001 mostly appeared in blood too.

Per the germline V gene, CDR1 is MGHRA and CDR2 is YSYEKL. This CDR3 contains 13 residues. Under 3 months was the duration of disease in ophthalmopathy patients, who also had a Clinical Activity Score of at least 3 and a NOSPECS grade of at least 4. This TCR derives from a man aged 18 to 30 with Graves' ophthalmopathy. V gene TRBV4-1 combines with J gene TRBJ2-5, with D tentatively TRBD1 (8 bases). TRBJ2-1 explains the end of the DNA better; the J call may be wrong. Specimen: blood. The CDR3 spells CASSRTGGETQFF. Written as DNA, the CDR3 is TGCGCCAGCAGCCGTACAGGGGGGGAGACCCAGTTCTTC.